A selection of T cell receptor beta chains follows, all from one sample in a study of cytomegalovirus exposure and HLA in healthy donors. TCRdb's table, derived via immunoSEQ multiplex PCR, lists solely in-frame clones and lacks some. Counted here are some 54,000 clones, 75% to 95% occurring once; the ten biggest clones make up about 3.1%. Sequenced material: PBMCs. These receptors were obtained from a man younger than 30 in good health and CMV-seronegative. The CDR3 runs from the conserved cysteine through the conserved F or W. A D gene is named only where the DNA matches it firmly. Expanded clones get a size class; other rows say once, few or many, or leave the size out.

TGTGCCAGCAGAGGGGACAGGGGCGACACCGGGGAGCTGTTTTTT	CASRGDRGDTGELFF	.	TRBD1	TRBV6-1	TRBJ2-2
TGTGCCAGTAGTCCTACCTTGAACTTCGTCAATGAGCAGTTCTTC	CASSPTLNFVNEQFF	.	.	TRBV19	TRBJ2-1
TGTGCCAGCAGCCAAGTAGAAGTGGTCACAGATACGCAGTATTTT	CASSQVEVVTDTQYF	.	.	TRBV4-2	TRBJ2-3
TGCGCCAGCAGCCAAGGACAGGCAAAAAACACTGAAGCTTTCTTT	CASSQGQAKNTEAFF	.	.	TRBV4-1	TRBJ1-1
TGCGCCAGCAGCCTAAACCGGGACAGGGGGGGAATAGATGGCTACACCTTC	CASSLNRDRGGIDGYTF	.	TRBD1	TRBV4-1	TRBJ1-2
TGCAGCGTTGCGGAGGGACTAGCGGGAGGGACAGATACGCAGTATTTT	CSVAEGLAGGTDTQYF	.	TRBD2	TRBV29-1	TRBJ2-3
TGTGCCAGCAGCTTAGGTAGCGGGTGGGGGGAGACCCAGTACTTC	CASSLGSGWGETQYF	.	TRBD2	TRBV7-2	TRBJ2-5
TGTGCCAGCACTACCCAGCGGGGACAGGGGGCGCGACAGCCCCAGCATTTT	CASTTQRGQGARQPQHF	once	TRBD1	TRBV2	TRBJ1-5
TGTGCCAGCCGCTTGGACAGGGGGCCCTACGAGCAGTACTTC	CASRLDRGPYEQYF	.	TRBD1	TRBV2	TRBJ2-7
TGTGCCAGCAGTCGCGAAGACGGGGATGAGCAGTTCTTC	CASSREDGDEQFF	once	.	TRBV6-4	TRBJ2-1
TGTGCCAGTCGGAGGACAGGGCAGACAGACACCATATATTTT	CASRRTGQTDTIYF	few	TRBD1	TRBV19	TRBJ1-3
TGTGCCAGCAGCCCCCGGTGGACTAGCGATGTCCGAGACACCGGGGAGCTGTTTTTT	CASSPRWTSDVRDTGELFF	.	TRBD2	TRBV4-2	TRBJ2-2
TGTGCCAGCAGCTTGGTGGTAGCGGGAGGGAAAAACATTCAGTACTTC	CASSLVVAGGKNIQYF	.	TRBD2	TRBV5-6	TRBJ2-4
TGCGCCAGCAGCCGCCTGCAGTCCAGGGAGGTGGACAATGAGCAGTTCTTC	CASSRLQSREVDNEQFF	.	.	TRBV4-1	TRBJ2-1
TGTGCCAGCAGCTTAGTGTCAACTACGGGACTCCACACAGATACGCAGTATTTT	CASSLVSTTGLHTDTQYF	.	.	TRBV7-2	TRBJ2-3
TGTGCCAGCAGTCCCGGAACTAGCGGGAGCCGCAATGAGCAGTTCTTC	CASSPGTSGSRNEQFF	once	TRBD2	TRBV27	TRBJ2-1
TGTGCCAGCAGCGCCCGACTAGGTTCGGACACCGGGGAGCTGTTTTTT	CASSARLGSDTGELFF	.	.	TRBV9	TRBJ2-2
TGCAGCGTGGAGACAGGGGGCGGCTATGGCTACACCTTC	CSVETGGGYGYTF	.	TRBD1	TRBV29-1	TRBJ1-2
TGTGCCACCAGCAGGGGGCGAAAGGGAAACAATGAGCAGTTCTTC	CATSRGRKGNNEQFF	.	.	TRBV15	TRBJ2-1
TGTGCCAGTACCACCGCAGGGGGCGCTTACAATGAGCAGTTCTTC	CASTTAGGAYNEQFF	.	TRBD1	TRBV19	TRBJ2-1
TGTGCCAGCAGTTCCTCTAGCGCTTACGAGCAGTACTTC	CASSSSSAYEQYF	.	.	TRBV27	TRBJ2-7
TGTGCCAGCAGCTCGCAACTAGCGGCCGAGCAGTACTTC	CASSSQLAAEQYF	.	TRBD2	TRBV14	TRBJ2-7
TGTGCCACCAGCAGGGGCAGCTACAATGAGCAGTTCTTC	CATSRGSYNEQFF	.	.	TRBV15	TRBJ2-1
TGTGCCAGCAGTTCACCCGGACAGGGGAATCAGCCCCAGCATTTT	CASSSPGQGNQPQHF	.	TRBD1	TRBV28	TRBJ1-5
TGTGCCAGCAGCCGTTCCGGGACAGTCTCCTACGAGCAGTACTTC	CASSRSGTVSYEQYF	.	TRBD1	TRBV4-2	TRBJ2-7
TGTGCCAGCAGCTCACGACTAGCGGGAGTCGTGGAGACCCAGTACTTC	CASSSRLAGVVETQYF	.	TRBD2	TRBV11-2	TRBJ2-5
TGTGCCAGCTGGACAGGGGAAGGTGAGAACACTGAAGCTTTCTTT	CASWTGEGENTEAFF	.	TRBD1	TRBV27	TRBJ1-1
TGTGCCAGCAGCTCACCCCCGGGACAGGGGACCCCCACAGATACGCAGTATTTT	CASSSPPGQGTPTDTQYF	.	TRBD1	TRBV9	TRBJ2-3
TGTGCCAGTAGTATAGTTTTTGGGAGCTCCTACGAGCAGTACTTC	CASSIVFGSSYEQYF	.	.	TRBV19	TRBJ2-7
TGTGCCAGCAACCAGGGGATCAGCAATCAGCCCCAGCATTTT	CASNQGISNQPQHF	.	.	TRBV19	TRBJ1-5
TGTGCCATCAGTGAGCCAAATCCAGATACGCAGTATTTT	CAISEPNPDTQYF	.	.	TRBV10-3	TRBJ2-3
TGTGCCAGCAGCCAAGATCTTTCGGGAAATGAGCAGTTCTTC	CASSQDLSGNEQFF	.	.	TRBV14	TRBJ2-1
TGTGCCACCAGTGCCGGGACAGGTACCTACGAGCAGTACTTC	CATSAGTGTYEQYF	.	TRBD1	TRBV15	TRBJ2-7
TGCGCCAGCAGCCAAGATTCGAGGGAGAACACCTACAATGAGCAGTTCTTC	CASSQDSRENTYNEQFF	.	.	TRBV4-1	TRBJ2-1
TGCGCCAGCAGCTTGGGCCAGATGACAGATACGCAGTATTTT	CASSLGQMTDTQYF	.	.	TRBV5-1	TRBJ2-3
TGTGCCAGCAGCACCGGGACTAGCAATGAGCAGTTCTTC	CASSTGTSNEQFF	few	TRBD2	TRBV6-4	TRBJ2-1
TGTGCCAGCAGTTTATCCAGGGGATTGAGATATGGCTACACCTTC	CASSLSRGLRYGYTF	.	.	TRBV28	TRBJ1-2
TGTGCCAGCACCCAGGGGGCGCCCACTGAAGCTTTCTTT	CASTQGAPTEAFF	once	TRBD1	TRBV13	TRBJ1-1
TGTGCCAGCAGCCTTCAGGGGATTAATACCATATATTTT	CASSLQGINTIYF	.	.	TRBV28	TRBJ1-3
TGTGCCAGCAGCTTGGTCTCGACAGGGGGCTTCACAGATACGCAGTATTTT	CASSLVSTGGFTDTQYF	.	TRBD1	TRBV5-6	TRBJ2-3
TGTGCCAGCAGCTTAGGGGGGGGCAACAATGAGCAGTTCTTC	CASSLGGGNNEQFF	.	.	TRBV11-2	TRBJ2-1
TGTGCCAGCAGTTTCGCGCAAGGGAGTGCGGAGACCCAGTACTTC	CASSFAQGSAETQYF	.	.	TRBV28	TRBJ2-5
TGCGCCAGCAGCCCCTGGGGGCGGAGCGGCAGAGGAAACTCTGGGGCCAACGTCCTGACTTTC	CASSPWGRSGRGNSGANVLTF	.	.	TRBV5-1	TRBJ2-6
TGTGCCAGCGAAGACAGGGGACGGGATCAGCCCCAGCATTTT	CASEDRGRDQPQHF	.	TRBD1	TRBV2	TRBJ1-5
TGTGCCAGCAGCTCCCCGACAGGGCTGAATGAAAAACTGTTTTTT	CASSSPTGLNEKLFF	.	TRBD1	TRBV11-2	TRBJ1-4
TGTGCCAGCAGCGTGGACAGGGGCACTGAAGCTTTCTTT	CASSVDRGTEAFF	.	TRBD1	TRBV5-5	TRBJ1-1
TGTGCCAGCACCCCTAGAGCGGAATACAATGAGCAGTTCTTC	CASTPRAEYNEQFF	.	.	TRBV11-2	TRBJ2-1
TGTGCCAGCAGCCCGAAGGCAGGGGCGCTCGGCGAGCAGTACTTC	CASSPKAGALGEQYF	once	.	TRBV7-9	TRBJ2-7
TGTGCCAGCAGCTTCCCGTTGGGCAGGGCCTATGGCTACACCTTC	CASSFPLGRAYGYTF	.	.	TRBV7-6	TRBJ1-2
TGTGCCAGCAGTGAAGCCATCCTTGGGACTAGCGAGGAGCAGTACTTC	CASSEAILGTSEEQYF	.	TRBD2	TRBV2	TRBJ2-7
TGTGCCAGCAACAGCCGGGACAGGTACCCCTACGAGCAGTACTTC	CASNSRDRYPYEQYF	.	TRBD1	TRBV2	TRBJ2-7
TGTGCCAGCTCACCCTCAAGGCCAGGGGAGGGCGATGAGCAGTTCTTC	CASSPSRPGEGDEQFF	.	.	TRBV18	TRBJ2-1
TGTGCTAGCAGCCTTACCGGGACAGATACGCAGTATTTT	CASSLTGTDTQYF	.	.	TRBV7-7	TRBJ2-3
TGCGCCAGTCGACAGGGGCTAGGCTATGGCTACACCTTC	CASRQGLGYGYTF	few	TRBD1	TRBV10-1	TRBJ1-2
TGTGCCAGCAGTTTATCGGGTTACGAGCAGTACTTC	CASSLSGYEQYF	.	.	TRBV28	TRBJ2-7
TGTGCCAGTAGTGCCCTACAGGGACGGGGGAACACTGAAGCTTTCTTT	CASSALQGRGNTEAFF	.	.	TRBV19	TRBJ1-1
TGCGCCAGCAGCTTAGACTCCACCTCCTACGAGCAGTACTTC	CASSLDSTSYEQYF	.	.	TRBV5-1	TRBJ2-7
TGTGCCCAAAGCGGGGGATTGGAGGAGACCCAGTACTTC	CAQSGGLEETQYF	.	TRBD2	TRBV5-4	TRBJ2-5
TGTGCCACCAGCAGGGACAGGGGGCGTGAAGGCTACACCTTC	CATSRDRGREGYTF	once	TRBD1	TRBV15	TRBJ1-2